This entry lists 24 T cell receptor beta chains sequenced from one sample in a study of blood T cell dynamics during melanoma immunotherapy. Stated time point: pre-treatment baseline. The assay was immunoSEQ multiplex PCR, and TCRdb's table has in-frame clones only and misses some. The sample lists 8,000 to 13,000 clones, about 85% occurring once. Sequenced material: blood, taken from a patient treated with checkpoint blockade. The receptor source for this set is a human donor with melanoma.

The chain couples TRBV4-3 to TRBJ1-1, with D maybe TRBD1 (6 bases). CDR3 size: 16 residues. Deletions cut 0 bases from V and 5 bases from J, with 16 bases between. Germline CDR1 and CDR2: LGHNA and YSLEER. The CDR3 protein is CASSQDGLGAGTEAFF. The CDR3 DNA reads as TGCGCCAGCAGCCAAGATGGACTGGGGGCAGGGACTGAAGCTTTCTTT.

This clone was seen just once. The chain uses TRBV7-9 and TRBJ1-1, with D perhaps matching TRBD1 (5 bases). The V end lost 1 base, the J end lost 3 bases, and 15 bases lay between the germline ends. The germline V gene has CDR1 SEHNR and CDR2 FQNEAQ (reference sequence). CDR3 length: 16 residues. CDR3 in DNA: TGTGCCAGCAGCTTAGATTACGGGGCAGGCGACACTGAAGCTTTCTTT. This sequence encodes CASSLDYGAGDTEAFF.

The chain employs TRBV28 and TRBJ1-4; D is uncertain. This CDR3 region has 11 residues. Germline lookup yields CDR1 MDHEN and CDR2 SYDVKM. Between the trimmed V and J ends, which lost 3 bases and 5 bases, there was a span of 1 base. The CDR3 spells CASSFNEKLFF. In DNA form, the CDR3 reads TGTGCCAGCAGTTTCAATGAAAAACTGTTTTTT.

The count of this clone is one. This sequence joins TRBV6-6 and TRBJ2-3; the D is unclear. V dropped 7 bases and J dropped 3 bases, with 14 bases sitting between them. Germline CDR1 and CDR2: MNHNY and SVGAGI (reference sequence). The CDR3 runs 14 residues. CDR3 bases: TGTGCCAGCACCCCGGGCGACAAGACAGATACGCAGTATTTT. Translating it yields CASTPGDKTDTQYF.

The chain recombines TRBV28 with TRBJ2-1; 7 positions agree with TRBD2. Germline loops: CDR1 MDHEN, CDR2 SYDVKM. The CDR3 contains 14 residues. Trimming took 3 bases from V and 5 from J; bases not matched to a gene: 4. Here the CDR3 reads CASSFLAENNEQFF. The CDR3, as DNA: TGTGCCAGCAGTTTCCTAGCGGAAAACAATGAGCAGTTCTTC.

The chain recombines TRBV27 with TRBJ2-7; D is undetermined. Trimming stripped 7 bases from V and 5 bases from J, with 12 bases between. Germline V gives CDR1 MNHEY, CDR2 SMNVEV (reference sequence). The CDR3 is 12 residues long. As DNA, the CDR3 is TGTGCCAGCATTTCACTATTTAACGAGCAGTACTTC. Amino acid sequence: CASISLFNEQYF.

V and J are TRBV19 and TRBJ2-7, with a weak D call TRBD1 (9 bases). V dropped 3 bases and J dropped 4 bases, with 19 bases sitting between them. Per germline, CDR1 LNHDA and CDR2 SQIVND (reference sequence). This CDR3 spans 16 amino acids. In DNA form, the CDR3 reads TGTGCCAGTAGTATCCGGGGGGGGACAGGGTCTTACGAGCAGTACTTC. Translation gives CASSIRGGTGSYEQYF. Based on the CDR3 plus reference TRBV19 and TRBJ2-7, the full variable domain is DGGITQSPKYLFRKEGQNVTLSCEQNLNHDAMYWYRQDPGQGLRLIYYSQIVNDFQKGDIAEGYSVSREKKESFPLTVTSAQKNPTAFYLCASSIRGGTGSYEQYFGPGTRLTVT.

The chain uses TRBV4-1 and TRBJ1-2, with D hard to call. Trimming took 0 bases from V and 5 from J, leaving 13 bases between them. Germline-derived CDR1 and CDR2 are MGHRA and YSYEKL. CDR3 length: 15 amino acids. The CDR3 loop reads CASSQEAPTPYGYTF. The CDR3, as DNA: TGCGCCAGCAGCCAAGAGGCCCCCACGCCTTATGGCTACACCTTC.

The gene calls are TRBV6-5 and TRBJ2-5; TRBD1 is a possible D gene (6 bases). The end of the DNA aligns better with TRBJ2-7, so the J call may be wrong. The CDR3 runs 15 residues. Germline V gene data show CDR1 as MNHEY and CDR2 as SVGAGI. DNA for the CDR3: TGTGCCAGCAGTTACAACAGGGAGCCAACCTACGAGCAGTACTTC. It translates to CASSYNREPTYEQYF.

There are a few counts of this clone. This chain connects TRBV5-1 to TRBJ2-2; unclear D gene. The V end lost 2 bases, the J end lost 1 base, and 3 bases lay between the germline ends. Germline loops: CDR1 SGHRS, CDR2 YFSETQ. The CDR3 is 13 residues long. The CDR3: CASSFENTGELFF. The CDR3 DNA follows: TGCGCCAGCAGCTTTGAGAACACCGGGGAGCTGTTTTTT.

This chain joins TRBV25-1 and TRBJ2-3; no clear D. V was trimmed by 1 base and J by 2 bases, leaving 7 bases between them. This CDR3 has 14 amino acids. Per germline, CDR1 MGHDK and CDR2 SYGVNS. CDR3 sequence: CASSEWGNTDTQYF. CDR3 in DNA: TGTGCCAGCAGTGAATGGGGTAACACAGATACGCAGTATTTT. The full variable domain, rest sourced from reference TRBV25-1 and TRBJ2-3, is EADIYQTPRYLVIGTGKKITLECSQTMGHDKMYWYQQDPGMELHLIHYSYGVNSTEKGDLSSESTVSRIRTEHFPLTLESARPSHTSQYLCASSEWGNTDTQYFGPGTRLTVL.

The rearrangement uses TRBV28 and TRBJ1-5, with 11 bases that match TRBD1. The CDR3 extends over 16 amino acids. V gave up 7 bases and J gave up 11 bases; unmatched junction bases: 16. Germline CDR1 reads MDHEN; CDR2 reads SYDVKM. The chain's CDR3 is CASKKTGTGGSRAQHF. CDR3 coding DNA: TGTGCCAGCAAAAAAACCGGGACAGGGGGTTCGAGGGCCCAGCATTTT.

This clone was observed once. The genes are TRBV9 and TRBJ2-3; D gene ambiguous. Trimming took off 0 bases at V and 2 bases at J, with 7 bases between the two ends. Germline values: CDR1 SGDLS, CDR2 YYNGEE. The CDR3 has 14 residues. In nucleotides, the CDR3 is TGTGCCAGCAGCGTAGCCCGTATCACAGATACGCAGTATTTT. Translating gives CASSVARITDTQYF.

V gene TRBV9 combines with J gene TRBJ2-6; D gene ambiguous. The CDR3 has 16 residues. V was trimmed by 4 bases and J by 1 base, leaving 12 bases between them. Germline assignment: CDR1 SGDLS and CDR2 YYNGEE. The CDR3 sequence: CASSPRLWSGANVLTF. DNA for the CDR3: TGTGCCAGCAGCCCCCGTCTATGGTCTGGGGCCAACGTCCTGACTTTC.

V usage is TRBV27 and J usage is TRBJ1-2; D remains ambiguous. The germline gives CDR1 MNHEY, CDR2 SMNVEV (reference sequence). This CDR3 is built from 13 residues. The germline V and J ends were trimmed by 3 bases and 2 bases, with 7 bases remaining between them. Here the CDR3 reads CASSFVSNYGYTF. The CDR3 nucleotides are TGTGCCAGCAGTTTTGTGAGCAACTATGGCTACACCTTC.

This clone occurred a few times. The CDR3, as DNA: TGCGCCAGCGGACCCTGGACTAGCGGCCCAGATACGCAGTATTTT. Translated, it gives CASGPWTSGPDTQYF. The chain is built from TRBV5-1 and TRBJ2-3, with TRBD2 identical over 10 bases. Germline V lookup: CDR1 SGHRS, CDR2 YFSETQ. V was clipped by 7 bases and J by 4 bases; unmatched bases: 9. The CDR3 extends over 15 amino acids.

The CDR3 loop reads CASSFEGSTDTQYF. CDR3 sequence (DNA): TGCGCCAGCAGCTTTGAGGGAAGCACAGATACGCAGTATTTT. This sequence joins TRBV5-1 and TRBJ2-3; D possibly corresponds to TRBD2 (5 bases). The CDR3 runs 14 residues. V lost 2 bases and J lost 0, with 7 bases in between. The germline gives CDR1 SGHRS, CDR2 YFSETQ.

This chain links TRBV11-2 with TRBJ1-1, with 10 bases aligning to TRBD1. V trimming: 1 base; J trimming: 4 bases; junction bases outside the gene matches: 6. Germline CDR1 is SGHAT and CDR2 is FQNNGV. The CDR3 spans 16 residues. CDR3 bases: TGTGCCAGCAGCTTAGTTTGGGACAGGGGTGGCACTGAAGCTTTCTTT. Translation gives CASSLVWDRGGTEAFF.

The chain couples TRBV4-1 to TRBJ1-2; D gene uncertain. Germline loops: CDR1 MGHRA, CDR2 YSYEKL. The V gene lost 3 bases and the J gene lost 8 bases, with 13 bases spanning the gap. This CDR3 has 13 residues. CDR3 residues: CASSQGGVGGYTF. The CDR3, as DNA: TGCGCCAGCAGCCAGGGCGGGGTCGGAGGCTACACCTTC.

This sequence joins TRBV9 and TRBJ1-3; maybe TRBD1 (5 bases). V dropped 4 bases and J dropped 1 base, with 12 bases sitting between them. Germline CDR1 and CDR2: SGDLS and YYNGEE. The CDR3 is made up of 15 amino acids. CDR3 sequence: CASSKRRGSGNTIYF. The CDR3 nucleotides read TGTGCCAGCAGCAAAAGACGGGGGTCTGGAAACACCATATATTTT.

The chain employs TRBV6-6 and TRBJ2-2; D remains ambiguous. There are 14 residues in the CDR3. V lost 5 bases, J lost 6 bases, and 13 bases lay in between. Germline CDR1 reads MNHNY; CDR2 reads SVGAGI (reference sequence). CDR3 nucleotide sequence: TGTGCCAGCAGTACCAATACTTATTCCGGGGAGCTGTTTTTT. Amino acid sequence: CASSTNTYSGELFF.

To note about this clone: One end of the junction fails to match germline, which may point to a read error. The chain employs TRBV7-7 and TRBJ2-5; D remains ambiguous. The J call may not be correct, given that the DNA end is closer to TRBJ2-7. The germline gives CDR1 SSHAT, CDR2 FNYEAQ (reference sequence). This CDR3 is 13 amino acids long. The CDR3 nucleotides are TGTGCTAGCAGCTTAGCATTAGCTGACGAGCAGTACTTC. Protein product: CASSLALADEQYF.

J is TRBJ1-1 and V is TRBV7-9; D is ambiguous. V lost 5 bases and J 8 bases, leaving 12 bases between the germline ends. This CDR3 has 12 residues. CDR1 and CDR2 from the germline V gene are SEHNR and FQNEAQ (reference sequence). The CDR3 coding sequence is TGTGCCAGCAGCCCCGTGGGTGAAGAAGCTTTCTTT. It codes for CASSPVGEEAFF.

This sequence joins TRBV19 and TRBJ1-2, with D perhaps TRBD1 (6 bases). The germline gives CDR1 LNHDA, CDR2 SQIVND (reference sequence). Trimming removed 6 bases at V and 5 bases at J, with 22 bases between. This CDR3 has 16 residues. CDR3 sequence: CASRPTTGLGGYGYTF. DNA of the CDR3: TGTGCCAGTAGGCCCACGACAGGACTCGGGGGGTATGGCTACACCTTC. Supplemented by reference TRBV19 and TRBJ1-2, the full variable domain reads DGGITQSPKYLFRKEGQNVTLSCEQNLNHDAMYWYRQDPGQGLRLIYYSQIVNDFQKGDIAEGYSVSREKKESFPLTVTSAQKNPTAFYLCASRPTTGLGGYGYTFGSGTRLTVV.